This is a list of T cell receptor beta chains from one sample in a study of control samples from healthy donors and cancer patients. Clones were read by immunoSEQ multiplex PCR, and TCRdb kept only the in-frame ones, dropping some. The top ten clones hold about 1.6% of a sample with approximately 170,000 clones, around 92% of them seen once. The material sequenced was blood. These receptors all come from a woman in her thirties in good health. CDR3s include the opening cysteine and the closing phenylalanine or tryptophan. The order of the fields is J gene, clone size, V gene, D gene, CDR3 DNA, CDR3 protein. The D gene is left open where the match is weak. Some rows have no size entry. The others give once, few or many, or a class for an expanded clone.

j_call: TRBJ2-7
clone_size: NA
v_call: TRBV15
d_call: TRBD1
cdr3_nt: TGTGCCACCAGCAGAGGGGGGACAGGGTTCCACGAGCAGTACTTC
cdr3_aa: CATSRGGTGFHEQYF

j_call: TRBJ2-7
clone_size: NA
v_call: TRBV6-2/TRBV6-3
d_call: TRBD2
cdr3_nt: TGTGCCAGCAGTTACGAGCGGGAACCCTACGAGCAGTACTTC
cdr3_aa: CASSYEREPYEQYF

j_call: TRBJ2-3
clone_size: NA
v_call: TRBV30
d_call: TRBD2
cdr3_nt: TGTGCCTGGAGTGCCCTAGCGGGGACCACAGATACGCAGTATTTT
cdr3_aa: CAWSALAGTTDTQYF

j_call: TRBJ1-1
clone_size: NA
v_call: TRBV18
d_call: TRBD1
cdr3_nt: TGTGCCAGCTCGCCGAGACAGGGCGGGAACACTGAAGCTTTCTTT
cdr3_aa: CASSPRQGGNTEAFF

j_call: TRBJ1-5
clone_size: NA
v_call: TRBV3-1/TRBV3-2
d_call: NA
cdr3_nt: TGTGCCAGCAGCCAAGACCTCAATCAGCCCCAGCATTTT
cdr3_aa: CASSQDLNQPQHF

j_call: TRBJ1-6
clone_size: NA
v_call: TRBV21-1
d_call: NA
cdr3_nt: TGTGCCAGCAGCAAACAGGGGAGCTCCTATAATTCACCCCTCCACTTT
cdr3_aa: CASSKQGSSYNSPLHF

j_call: TRBJ1-1
clone_size: NA
v_call: TRBV3-1/TRBV3-2
d_call: NA
cdr3_nt: TGTGCCAGCAGCCAAGGAAAAGGGTCCACTGAAGCTTTCTTT
cdr3_aa: CASSQGKGSTEAFF

j_call: TRBJ2-1
clone_size: once
v_call: TRBV27
d_call: NA
cdr3_nt: TGTGCCAGCAGTTTATCCTTTGCTAGCCTCAATGAGCAGTTCTTC
cdr3_aa: CASSLSFASLNEQFF

j_call: TRBJ1-1
clone_size: NA
v_call: TRBV15
d_call: NA
cdr3_nt: TGTGCCACCAGCAGAGGGGGGGCGGGCGCCACTGAAGCTTTCTTT
cdr3_aa: CATSRGGAGATEAFF

j_call: TRBJ1-3
clone_size: NA
v_call: TRBV6-6
d_call: NA
cdr3_nt: TGTGCCAGCAGTGGACAGTTATACTCTGGAAACACCATATATTTT
cdr3_aa: CASSGQLYSGNTIYF

j_call: TRBJ2-6
clone_size: NA
v_call: TRBV5-4
d_call: NA
cdr3_nt: TGTGCCAGCAGCTTGCCCGACTCTGGGGCCAACGTCCTGACTTTC
cdr3_aa: CASSLPDSGANVLTF

j_call: TRBJ2-5
clone_size: NA
v_call: TRBV2
d_call: TRBD1
cdr3_nt: TGTGCCAGCAGTGAAAGGACAGGGAAAGAGACCCAGTACTTC
cdr3_aa: CASSERTGKETQYF

j_call: TRBJ2-1
clone_size: once
v_call: TRBV6-2/TRBV6-3
d_call: TRBD2
cdr3_nt: TGTGCCAGCAGTTACTCTAGCGGGATCCCGAATGAGCAGTTCTTC
cdr3_aa: CASSYSSGIPNEQFF

j_call: TRBJ1-2
clone_size: NA
v_call: TRBV5-6
d_call: NA
cdr3_nt: TGTGCCAGCAGCTATGGGACGGGGGGCTATGGCTACACCTTC
cdr3_aa: CASSYGTGGYGYTF

j_call: TRBJ1-3
clone_size: NA
v_call: TRBV30
d_call: TRBD1
cdr3_nt: TGTGCCTGGAGCCGACAGGGGGGAAACACCATATATTTT
cdr3_aa: CAWSRQGGNTIYF

j_call: TRBJ1-1
clone_size: once
v_call: TRBV7-9
d_call: TRBD1
cdr3_nt: TGTGCCAGCAGCAGTACAGGGGGCATGAACACTGAAGCTTTCTTT
cdr3_aa: CASSSTGGMNTEAFF

j_call: TRBJ1-2
clone_size: NA
v_call: TRBV5-6
d_call: TRBD1
cdr3_nt: TGTGCCAGCAGCCCGACAGGGTATGGCTACACCTTC
cdr3_aa: CASSPTGYGYTF

j_call: TRBJ2-1
clone_size: once
v_call: TRBV5-4
d_call: TRBD2
cdr3_nt: TGTGCCAGCAGCTTGGTCAGCGGGAGCTACAATGAGCAGTTCTTC
cdr3_aa: CASSLVSGSYNEQFF

j_call: TRBJ2-2
clone_size: NA
v_call: TRBV9
d_call: NA
cdr3_nt: TGTGCCAGCAGCATCCACAGGGTAGGGGACACCGGGGAGCTGTTTTTT
cdr3_aa: CASSIHRVGDTGELFF

j_call: TRBJ2-5
clone_size: NA
v_call: TRBV11-2
d_call: NA
cdr3_nt: TGTGCCAGCAGCTTAGGGATTGTCGGAAAGACCCAGTACTTC
cdr3_aa: CASSLGIVGKTQYF

j_call: TRBJ2-7
clone_size: NA
v_call: TRBV30
d_call: TRBD1
cdr3_nt: TGTGCCTGGAGTGTAGGGGGCCCGCAGTACTTC
cdr3_aa: CAWSVGGPQYF

j_call: TRBJ2-3
clone_size: once
v_call: TRBV28
d_call: TRBD1
cdr3_nt: TGTGCCAGCAGTCCCGGGACAGGGGGGGCAGATACGCAGTATTTT
cdr3_aa: CASSPGTGGADTQYF

j_call: TRBJ2-5
clone_size: NA
v_call: TRBV6-5
d_call: NA
cdr3_nt: TGTGCCAGCAGTTACTCGATCGCCCGGGTCCAAGAGACCCAGTACTTC
cdr3_aa: CASSYSIARVQETQYF

j_call: TRBJ1-5
clone_size: NA
v_call: TRBV29-1
d_call: NA
cdr3_nt: TGCAGCGTTAGGGCCAGGCCCGATCAGCCCCAGCATTTT
cdr3_aa: CSVRARPDQPQHF

j_call: TRBJ2-5
clone_size: once
v_call: TRBV4-2
d_call: TRBD2
cdr3_nt: TGTGCCAGCAGCCAAGAAACTAGCGGGGGGGATACCCAGTACTTC
cdr3_aa: CASSQETSGGDTQYF

j_call: TRBJ1-6
clone_size: NA
v_call: TRBV5-4
d_call: TRBD1
cdr3_nt: TGTGCCAGCAGCTTTGGGGACAGGGGGCTTAGTTCACCCCTCCACTTT
cdr3_aa: CASSFGDRGLSSPLHF

j_call: TRBJ1-3
clone_size: once
v_call: TRBV10-3
d_call: NA
cdr3_nt: TGTGCCATCAGTGTCTCTGGAAACACCATATATTTT
cdr3_aa: CAISVSGNTIYF

j_call: TRBJ2-1
clone_size: NA
v_call: TRBV6-5
d_call: TRBD2
cdr3_nt: TGTGCCAGCATCAGGACTAGCGGGAGGGAGCAGTTCTTC
cdr3_aa: CASIRTSGREQFF

j_call: TRBJ2-1
clone_size: NA
v_call: TRBV9
d_call: NA
cdr3_nt: TGTGCCAGCAGCGTAGATTTGGACTTGACTAGTTCCCCGAATGAGCAGTTCTTC
cdr3_aa: CASSVDLDLTSSPNEQFF

j_call: TRBJ1-5
clone_size: once
v_call: TRBV2
d_call: TRBD1
cdr3_nt: TGTGCCAGCAGTGAAGCGGCAGGGGGACAGCCCCAGCATTTT
cdr3_aa: CASSEAAGGQPQHF

j_call: TRBJ1-5
clone_size: NA
v_call: TRBV27
d_call: NA
cdr3_nt: TGTGCCAGCACCGACCGACCATACAATCAGCCCCAGCATTTT
cdr3_aa: CASTDRPYNQPQHF

j_call: TRBJ2-1
clone_size: NA
v_call: TRBV7-3
d_call: NA
cdr3_nt: TGTGCCAGCAGCATAACTAGGGGTGAGCAGTTCTTC
cdr3_aa: CASSITRGEQFF

j_call: TRBJ2-7
clone_size: NA
v_call: TRBV4-1
d_call: TRBD1
cdr3_nt: TGCGCCAGCAGCAGGGACAGGGAGAATTCGTACGAGCAGTACTTC
cdr3_aa: CASSRDRENSYEQYF

j_call: TRBJ2-1
clone_size: NA
v_call: TRBV6-2/TRBV6-3
d_call: NA
cdr3_nt: TGTGCCAGCAGTTACGCGTCCGGGTTAAGCTCCTACAATGAGCAGTTCTTC
cdr3_aa: CASSYASGLSSYNEQFF

j_call: TRBJ2-5
clone_size: NA
v_call: TRBV28
d_call: NA
cdr3_nt: TGTGCCAGCAGTTTACTGGGAGGTCGAATCCAAGAGACCCAGTACTTC
cdr3_aa: CASSLLGGRIQETQYF

j_call: TRBJ2-1
clone_size: NA
v_call: TRBV6-4
d_call: TRBD2
cdr3_nt: TGTGCCAGCAGCCATGAGCGGGAGTCCTACAATGAGCAGTTCTTC
cdr3_aa: CASSHERESYNEQFF

j_call: TRBJ2-5
clone_size: NA
v_call: TRBV5-5
d_call: TRBD2
cdr3_nt: TGTGCCAGCAGCCTCCCCTCACTAGCGGGAGGGGAGACCCAGTACTTC
cdr3_aa: CASSLPSLAGGETQYF

j_call: TRBJ1-5
clone_size: once
v_call: TRBV24-1
d_call: NA
cdr3_nt: TGTGCCACCAGTGAGGGGGGCGCGGGCAATCAGCCCCAGCATTTT
cdr3_aa: CATSEGGAGNQPQHF

j_call: TRBJ1-5
clone_size: NA
v_call: TRBV21-1
d_call: NA
cdr3_nt: TGTGCCAGCAGCAAAGGGGCAGGAATTACGCCCCAGCATTTT
cdr3_aa: CASSKGAGITPQHF

j_call: TRBJ2-1
clone_size: NA
v_call: TRBV4-1
d_call: TRBD1
cdr3_nt: TGCGCCAGCAGCCAAGTCATGTCGGGACAGGGTTACAATGAGCAGTTCTTC
cdr3_aa: CASSQVMSGQGYNEQFF

j_call: TRBJ2-1
clone_size: NA
v_call: TRBV29-1
d_call: TRBD2
cdr3_nt: TGCAGCGTTGAGCGGGGGGTCGGTGAGCAGTTCTTC
cdr3_aa: CSVERGVGEQFF

j_call: TRBJ2-7
clone_size: NA
v_call: TRBV25-1
d_call: NA
cdr3_nt: TGTGCCAGCAGTGATTCGGGGGTTCACGAGCAGTACTTC
cdr3_aa: CASSDSGVHEQYF

j_call: TRBJ2-7
clone_size: NA
v_call: TRBV7-3
d_call: TRBD2
cdr3_nt: TGTGCCAGCAGCCAGGGACTAGCGGGAGTATACGAGCAGTACTTC
cdr3_aa: CASSQGLAGVYEQYF

j_call: TRBJ1-4
clone_size: NA
v_call: TRBV23-1
d_call: NA
cdr3_nt: TGCGCCAGCAGTCAATTTCCCGAAAAACTGTTTTTT
cdr3_aa: CASSQFPEKLFF

j_call: TRBJ1-2
clone_size: once
v_call: TRBV19
d_call: NA
cdr3_nt: TGTGCCAGTAGTATCCAGGCGTACTATGGCTACACCTTC
cdr3_aa: CASSIQAYYGYTF

j_call: TRBJ2-1
clone_size: NA
v_call: TRBV2
d_call: TRBD1
cdr3_nt: TGTGCCAGCCCGGACAGGGGATCCTACAATGAGCAGTTCTTC
cdr3_aa: CASPDRGSYNEQFF

j_call: TRBJ1-6
clone_size: NA
v_call: TRBV5-5
d_call: NA
cdr3_nt: TGTGCCAGCAGACTGGGGGGCAATAATTCACCCCTCCACTTT
cdr3_aa: CASRLGGNNSPLHF

j_call: TRBJ1-1
clone_size: NA
v_call: TRBV19
d_call: TRBD1
cdr3_nt: TGTGCCAGTAGTATTTCCCTCCGACAGGGCCCGAGGAACACTGAAGCTTTCTTT
cdr3_aa: CASSISLRQGPRNTEAFF

j_call: TRBJ2-2
clone_size: few
v_call: TRBV6-2/TRBV6-3
d_call: TRBD1
cdr3_nt: TGTGCCAGCAGCCTACAGGGGGCGAACACCGGGGAGCTGTTTTTT
cdr3_aa: CASSLQGANTGELFF

j_call: TRBJ2-3
clone_size: NA
v_call: TRBV5-1
d_call: NA
cdr3_nt: TGCGCCAGCAGCTTGGTGGCAGATACGCAGTATTTT
cdr3_aa: CASSLVADTQYF